The 14 T cell receptor beta chains below all came from one sample that was sequenced in a study of PD-1 blockade in mismatch repair-deficient tumors. Generated by immunoSEQ multiplex PCR, the TCRdb table keeps only in-frame clones and is missing some. The repertoire holds around 100,000 clones, over 60% seen once, with about 4.5% in the top ten. Sequencing was performed on peripheral blood, taken approximately 64 weeks after starting pembrolizumab. The receptors stem from an adult with mismatch repair-deficient cancer.

This clone was counted a single time. The V gene is TRBV25-1, the J gene TRBJ2-5, with 10 bases aligning to TRBD2. Germline V lookup: CDR1 MGHDK, CDR2 SYGVNS. CDR3 length equals 15 residues. V shed 2 bases and J 4 bases; nucleotides not matched to a gene: 4. As DNA, the CDR3 is TGTGCCAGCAGTGAAGTCCGACTAGCGGGAGAGACCCAGTACTTC. Its translation is CASSEVRLAGETQYF.

This chain joins TRBV6-5 and TRBJ1-2; 8 bases are shared with TRBD1. The CDR3 covers 15 residues. Germline V gene data show CDR1 as MNHEY and CDR2 as SVGAGI. V lost 5 bases and J lost 5; bases outside the gene matches: 10. DNA of the CDR3: TGTGCCAGCAGTCTAGCCCCGACAGGGGAGTATGGCTACACCTTC. It encodes CASSLAPTGEYGYTF.

This chain uses TRBV7-6 with TRBJ1-5; D may be TRBD1 (5 bases). Trimming took 1 base from V and 7 from J, leaving 8 bases between them. This CDR3 comprises 13 residues. The V gene's germline CDR1 is SGHVS and CDR2 FNYEAQ. CDR3 region: CASSLGGTQPQHF. CDR3 nucleotides: TGTGCCAGCAGCTTAGGGGGGACCCAGCCCCAGCATTTT. Using reference TRBV7-6 and TRBJ1-5 for the parts outside the CDR3, the full variable domain is GAGVSQSPRYKVTKRGQDVALRCDPISGHVSLYWYRQALGQGPEFLTYFNYEAQQDKSGLPNDRFSAERPEGSISTLTIQRTEQRDSAMYRCASSLGGTQPQHFGDGTRLSIL.

This clone was seen a handful of times. The CDR3 nucleotides read TGTGCCAGCAGAGGAGGTTGGACAGGGAGGGTCAACGTCCTGACTTTC. It yields the protein CASRGGWTGRVNVLTF. The chain recombines TRBV27 with TRBJ2-6; D possibly corresponds to TRBD1 (8 bases). The CDR3 is made up of 16 amino acids. Trimming left V 6 bases short and J 9 bases short, with 21 bases between. CDR1 MNHEY and CDR2 SMNVEV come from the germline V gene (reference sequence).

The rearrangement uses TRBV5-1 and TRBJ1-4; no firm D call. This CDR3 spans 15 amino acids. Germline CDR1 SGHRS, CDR2 YFSETQ. Between the trimmed V and J ends, which lost 4 bases and 0 bases, there was a span of 10 bases. CDR3 nucleotides: TGCGCCAGCAGCCCCCGGGAGGCAACTAATGAAAAACTGTTTTTT. Protein product: CASSPREATNEKLFF.

V and J are TRBV18 and TRBJ1-1; 7 bases match TRBD1. CDR3 length: 16 amino acids. The J segment lost 1 base and the V segment lost 3 bases, leaving 8 bases of the junction unmatched. Germline CDR1 and CDR2: KGHSH and LQKENI. The CDR3 nucleotides read TGTGCCAGCTCACCCAGGGGGGGGAGGGAGAACACTGAAGCTTTCTTT. This encodes CASSPRGGRENTEAFF.

The genes are TRBV5-6 and TRBJ1-1; D is unresolved. The CDR3 loop spans 14 amino acids. V lost 1 base and J 0 bases, leaving 7 bases between the germline ends. Germline V lookup: CDR1 SGHDT, CDR2 YYEEEE. The CDR3 nucleotides are TGTGCCAGCAGCTTGATGGCGGTGAACACTGAAGCTTTCTTT. Translating gives CASSLMAVNTEAFF.

The chain uses TRBV6-4 and TRBJ2-7; tentative D call: TRBD2 (5 bases). The CDR3 runs 13 residues. Germline CDR1 is MRHNA and CDR2 is SNTAGT. V lost 3 bases, J lost 5 bases, and 11 bases lay in between. The CDR3 spells CASSESGGHEQYF. The CDR3 DNA follows: TGTGCCAGCAGTGAAAGCGGAGGCCACGAGCAGTACTTC.

This clone appeared a few times. The chain has TRBV7-6 and TRBJ2-1; D is perhaps TRBD2 (6 bases). Germline assignment: CDR1 SGHVS and CDR2 FNYEAQ. CDR3 size: 14 residues. V lost 5 bases and J 7 bases, leaving 15 bases between the germline ends. In nucleotides, the CDR3 is TGTGCCAGCAGCGTATTTACGGGGGAAAATGAGCAGTTCTTC. Protein product: CASSVFTGENEQFF.

This clone was picked up a small number of times. The rearrangement joins TRBV7-3 to TRBJ2-2; D remains ambiguous. There are 15 residues in the CDR3. Trimming removed 5 bases at V and 3 bases at J, with 13 bases between. Germline V gives CDR1 SGHTA, CDR2 FQGTGA. The CDR3 DNA is TGTGCCAGCAGCCCCCCCGGAGTCGACACCGGGGAGCTGTTTTTT. This encodes CASSPPGVDTGELFF.

This chain links TRBV18 with TRBJ2-3; TRBD2 agrees at 7 bases. After removal of 1 base from V and 0 bases from J, the junction contained 10 bases not matched to a gene. CDR3 length: 18 residues. CDR1 and CDR2 (germline): KGHSH, LQKENI. The CDR3 coding sequence is TGTGCCAGCTCACCACTTCCAAGAAGCGGGACTAGCACAGATACGCAGTATTTT. Encoded protein: CASSPLPRSGTSTDTQYF.

The rearrangement links TRBV19 to TRBJ1-3; the D gene is possibly TRBD1 (5 bases). CDR3 size: 18 residues. Trimming took off 6 bases at V and 0 bases at J, with 21 bases between the two ends. Germline V lookup: CDR1 LNHDA, CDR2 SQIVND (reference sequence). The CDR3 DNA reads as TGTGCCAGTAGAAAGGGGCCCACGAGCAAAAGCTCTGGAAACACCATATATTTT. Translation: CASRKGPTSKSSGNTIYF.

This sequence joins TRBV13 and TRBJ2-4, with TRBD2 matching over 9 bases. V lost 5 bases and J lost 6; bases outside the gene matches: 11. CDR1 is PRHDT and CDR2 is FYEKMQ in the germline V gene (reference sequence). This CDR3 is 16 amino acids long. CDR3 bases: TGTGCCAGCAGCCTTCGACAGCGCGGGGGGGTAAACATTCAGTACTTC. Residues: CASSLRQRGGVNIQYF.

Only a few counts were recorded for this clone. CDR3 sequence reads: CASSPATGGRETQYF. For the CDR3, the DNA is TGTGCCAGCTCACCGGCCACAGGGGGACGCGAGACCCAGTACTTC. The chain joins TRBV18 to TRBJ2-5, with 8 bases fitting TRBD1. With V trimmed by 3 bases and J by 5 bases, 8 bases remained unmatched. The CDR3 runs 15 residues. From germline, CDR1 is KGHSH and CDR2 LQKENI.